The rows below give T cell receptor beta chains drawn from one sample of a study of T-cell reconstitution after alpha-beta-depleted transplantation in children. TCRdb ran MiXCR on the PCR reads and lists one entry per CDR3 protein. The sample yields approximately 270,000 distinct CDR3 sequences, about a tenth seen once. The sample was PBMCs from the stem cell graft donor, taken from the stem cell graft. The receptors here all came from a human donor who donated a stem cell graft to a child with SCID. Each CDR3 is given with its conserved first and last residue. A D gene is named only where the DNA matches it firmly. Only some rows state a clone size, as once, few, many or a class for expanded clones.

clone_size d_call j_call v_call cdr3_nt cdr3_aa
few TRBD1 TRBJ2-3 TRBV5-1 TGCGCCAGCAGCGGGGGGACAGGGGCGACAGATACGCAGTATTTT CASSGGTGATDTQYF
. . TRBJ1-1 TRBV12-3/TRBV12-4 TGTGCCAGCAGTTTTCGTCGTCTTGCCGGCGAGGGCACTGAAGCTTTCTTT CASSFRRLAGEGTEAFF
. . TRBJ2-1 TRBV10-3 TGTGCCATCAGTGAGTCTGTATTCAGGGGGGACTCCTACAATGAGCAGTTCTTC CAISESVFRGDSYNEQFF
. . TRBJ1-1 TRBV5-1 TGCGCCAGCAGCATTCCAGGGAGGAACACTGAAGCTTTCTTT CASSIPGRNTEAFF
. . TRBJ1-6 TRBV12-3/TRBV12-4 TGTGCCAGCAGTCCGGACCGGAGTTCACCCCTCCACTTT CASSPDRSSPLHF
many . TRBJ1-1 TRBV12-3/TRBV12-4 TGTGCCAGCAGTACACGAGACAGGAGAGGGAACACTGAAGCTTTCTTT CASSTRDRRGNTEAFF
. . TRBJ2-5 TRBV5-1 TGCGCCAGCAGCTTGGAAGGAGGCAGACAAGAGACCCAGTACTTC CASSLEGGRQETQYF
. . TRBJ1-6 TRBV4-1 TGCGCCAGCAGCCAAGCGAGGTTGGGTTCACCCCTCCACTTT CASSQARLGSPLHF
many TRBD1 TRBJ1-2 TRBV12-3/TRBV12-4 TGTGCCAGCAGGAAGACAGGGACCTATGGCTACACCTTC CASRKTGTYGYTF
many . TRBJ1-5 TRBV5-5 TGTGCCAGCAGCTTCGGGGGTCAGCCCCAGCATTTT CASSFGGQPQHF
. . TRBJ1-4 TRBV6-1 TGTGCCAGCTCTAAGGGACAAGACAATGAAAAACTGTTTTTT CASSKGQDNEKLFF
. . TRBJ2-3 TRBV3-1 TGTGCCTGCAGCAAAGTGGGGCCAGGGACAGATACGCAGTATTTT CACSKVGPGTDTQYF
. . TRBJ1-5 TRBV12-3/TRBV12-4 TGTGCCAGCAGTTCGGACAGTCGGCCCCAGCATTTT CASSSDSRPQHF
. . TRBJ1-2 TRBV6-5 TGTGCCAGCATCTTCCTGTGGGTCGGGGGCAGTGATGGCTACACCTTC CASIFLWVGGSDGYTF
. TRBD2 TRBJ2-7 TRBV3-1 TGTGCCAGCAGCCAACTAGCGGGGGCATACGAGCAGTACTTC CASSQLAGAYEQYF
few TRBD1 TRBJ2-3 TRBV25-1 TGTGCCAGCAGTGACCACCCGACAGGGGTTGCAGATACGCAGTATTTT CASSDHPTGVADTQYF
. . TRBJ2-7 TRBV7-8 TGTGCCAGCAGCCTGCGGGACATGTCCTACGAGCAGTACTTC CASSLRDMSYEQYF
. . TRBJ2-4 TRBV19 TGTGCCAGTAGTATACCCAAAAACATTCAGTACTTC CASSIPKNIQYF
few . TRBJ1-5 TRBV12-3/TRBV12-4 TGTGCCAGCAGTTTAGTTGGGGTCAATCAGCCCCAGCATTTT CASSLVGVNQPQHF
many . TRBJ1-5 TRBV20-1 TGCAGTGCTAGCTGGGGGTTGGCAAATCAGCCCCAGCATTTT CSASWGLANQPQHF
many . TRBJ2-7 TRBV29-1 TGCAGCGTTGAAACAGGCTACTACGAGCAGTACTTC CSVETGYYEQYF
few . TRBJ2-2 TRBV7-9 TGTGCCAGCAGCTTAGCCCGAATGAACACCGGGGAGCTGTTTTTT CASSLARMNTGELFF
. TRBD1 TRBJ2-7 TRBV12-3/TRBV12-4 TGTGCCAGCAGTCCCCGAACAGGGGGCCTGTCCTACGAGCAGTACTTC CASSPRTGGLSYEQYF
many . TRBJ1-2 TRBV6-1 TGTGCCAGCAGTGAGGCAGCTCCTAACTATGGCTACACCTTC CASSEAAPNYGYTF
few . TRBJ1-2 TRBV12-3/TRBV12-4 TGTGCCAGCAGTTCTAAGACAACTAACTATGGCTACACCTTC CASSSKTTNYGYTF
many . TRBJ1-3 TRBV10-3 TGTGCCATCAGTGACCCGGGGATGGGCGCCATATATTTT CAISDPGMGAIYF
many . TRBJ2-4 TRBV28 TGTGCCAGCAGTTTAGAGGGCCGGGACATTCAGTACTTC CASSLEGRDIQYF
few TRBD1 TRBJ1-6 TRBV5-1 TGCGCCAGCAGCTTGGGGGACAGCAGCTCCTATAATTCACCCCTCCACTTT CASSLGDSSSYNSPLHF
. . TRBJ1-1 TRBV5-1 TGCGCCAGCGGCCGGGGGGATGCCACTGAAGCTTTCTTT CASGRGDATEAFF
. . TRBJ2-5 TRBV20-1 TGCAGTGCATCTTCGACCACAGAGACCCAGTACTTC CSASSTTETQYF
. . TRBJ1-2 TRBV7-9 TGTGCCAGCAGCCCAGCCTTGGACAGCCCTATTCATGGCTACACCTTC CASSPALDSPIHGYTF
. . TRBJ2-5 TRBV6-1 TGTGCCAGCAGTGAATGGGCACCCCAAGAGACCCAGTACTTC CASSEWAPQETQYF
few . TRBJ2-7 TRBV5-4 TGTGCCAGCAGTTCAAAGGACGGGACCTACGAGCAGTACTTC CASSSKDGTYEQYF
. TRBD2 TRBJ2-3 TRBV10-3 TGTGCCATCAGTGATGGAGTAGCGGGGGGCACAGATACGCAGTATTTT CAISDGVAGGTDTQYF
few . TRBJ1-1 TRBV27 TGTGCCAGCAGTTTTTCCTCAGGAGAAGCTTTCTTT CASSFSSGEAFF
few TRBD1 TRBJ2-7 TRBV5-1 TGCGCCAGCAGCCAAGTTTTGGGACAGGGGGACTACGAGCAGTACTTC CASSQVLGQGDYEQYF
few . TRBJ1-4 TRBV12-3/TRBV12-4 TGTGCCAGCAGCCATGACAGGCGTGGAGAAAAACTGTTTTTT CASSHDRRGEKLFF
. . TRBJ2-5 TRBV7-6 TGTGCCAGCAGCTTAGTTTTGGGGTACCAAGAGACCCAGTACTTC CASSLVLGYQETQYF
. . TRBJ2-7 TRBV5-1 TGCGCCAGCAGAAAAGAGGTCGTGAGGTCGAACGAGCAGTACTTC CASRKEVVRSNEQYF
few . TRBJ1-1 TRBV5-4 TGTGCCAGCAGCTTCTTCAAAGGGTTTACAACTGAAGCTTTCTTT CASSFFKGFTTEAFF
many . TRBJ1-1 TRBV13 TGTGCCAGCAGCTTAAAACTGAACACTGAAGCTTTCTTT CASSLKLNTEAFF
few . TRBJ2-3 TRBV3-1 TGTGCCAGCAGCCAAGATGCCTCAGATACGCAGTATTTT CASSQDASDTQYF
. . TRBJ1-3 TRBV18 TGTGCCAGCTCACCACAGGGGAATAATGGAAACACCATATATTTT CASSPQGNNGNTIYF
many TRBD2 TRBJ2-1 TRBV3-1 TGTGCCAGCAGCCAGGGACTAGGGCGGTACAATGAGCAGTTCTTC CASSQGLGRYNEQFF
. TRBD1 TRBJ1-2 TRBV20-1 TGCAGCGTATCTTTGGGACAGGGTAGGAGAAACTATGGCTACACCTTC CSVSLGQGRRNYGYTF
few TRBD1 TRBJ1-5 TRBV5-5 TGTGCCAGCAGCTTGGCTCGACAGGGGGAGCCCCAGCATTTT CASSLARQGEPQHF
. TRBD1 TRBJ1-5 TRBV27 TGTGCCAGCAGGGGGACAGGGGGCCGCAATCAGCCCCAGCATTTT CASRGTGGRNQPQHF